These T cell receptor beta chains were read from a single sample in a study of T-cell memory formation after mild COVID-19. TCRdb re-analysed the 5' RACE reads in MiXCR, keeping a single row per CDR3 protein. The data show 210,000 or so distinct CDR3 sequences, with approximately 20% seen just once and roughly 2.3% held by the top ten. The sequenced material came from PBMCs or a T cell subset sorted from them (not recorded which). These receptors were taken from an adult woman who had mild COVID-19 (a few samples of this study predate the infection). Cell type and time point are not known. CDR3s include the opening cysteine and the closing phenylalanine or tryptophan. Each record gives: J gene, V gene, D gene, clone size, CDR3 protein, CDR3 DNA. A D gene is named only where the DNA matches it firmly. Rows give clone size only sometimes, using once, few, many, or a class for an expanded clone.

>TRBJ1-2|TRBV7-2|TRBD1|.
CASSLEQGRNYGYTF
TGTGCCAGCAGCTTAGAACAGGGGAGGAACTATGGCTACACCTTC
>TRBJ1-1|TRBV7-3|.|.
CASSSSTGITEAFF
TGTGCCAGCAGCTCATCTACAGGGATCACTGAAGCTTTCTTT
>TRBJ2-1|TRBV12-3/TRBV12-4|.|few
CASRTSSSSEQFF
TGTGCCAGCCGGACCTCCTCAAGCAGTGAGCAGTTCTTC
>TRBJ2-5|TRBV3-1|.|.
CASTQLGTQQETQYF
TGTGCCAGCACCCAGCTCGGGACCCAACAAGAGACCCAGTACTTC
>TRBJ2-2|TRBV15|.|many
CATSRVGANTGELFF
TGTGCCACCAGCAGAGTCGGTGCGAACACCGGGGAGCTGTTTTTT
>TRBJ1-2|TRBV19|TRBD1|.
CASTSGDRANYGYTF
TGTGCCAGTACCTCGGGCGACAGGGCGAACTATGGCTACACCTTC
>TRBJ2-7|TRBV4-2|TRBD2|.
CASSPGTTNYEQYF
TGTGCCAGCAGCCCTGGGACTACCAACTACGAGCAGTACTTC
>TRBJ2-7|TRBV30|.|.
CAWSDYPYEQYF
TGTGCCTGGAGTGACTACCCCTACGAGCAGTACTTC
>TRBJ1-5|TRBV12-3/TRBV12-4|.|.
CASSLGFSSKAPQHF
TGTGCCAGCAGTCTCGGTTTTAGCAGCAAGGCGCCCCAGCATTTT
>TRBJ2-2|TRBV23-1|TRBD2|.
CASSHSTSGRAIGELFF
TGCGCCAGCAGTCATTCGACTAGCGGGAGGGCCATCGGGGAGCTGTTTTTT
>TRBJ2-1|TRBV5-5|.|.
CASSRLVIGDNEQFF
TGTGCCAGCAGCCGCTTGGTCATAGGAGACAATGAGCAGTTCTTC
>TRBJ1-4|TRBV4-3|.|.
CASSHQGPNEKLFF
TGCGCCAGCAGTCATCAGGGACCTAATGAAAAACTGTTTTTT
>TRBJ1-1|TRBV6-2/TRBV6-3|.|.
CASRGRETLSGTEAFF
TGTGCCAGCAGGGGCAGGGAAACACTCTCGGGCACTGAAGCTTTCTTT
>TRBJ1-1|TRBV18|TRBD1|few
CASSQDREAFF
TGTGCCAGCTCCCAGGACAGGGAAGCTTTCTTT
>TRBJ2-3|TRBV4-1|.|few
CASIGVDTQYF
TGCGCCAGCATAGGGGTAGATACGCAGTATTTT
>TRBJ1-1|TRBV15|.|.
CATSSQKTANTEAFF
TGTGCCACCAGCAGCCAGAAAACAGCGAACACTGAAGCTTTCTTT
>TRBJ1-5|TRBV5-5|.|once
CASTVGPRVLSNQPQHF
TGTGCCAGCACCGTAGGGCCCCGGGTCCTAAGCAATCAGCCCCAGCATTTT
>TRBJ2-3|TRBV2|.|few
CASTRLAPSTDTQYF
TGTGCCAGCACCAGGTTAGCTCCAAGCACAGATACGCAGTATTTT
>TRBJ2-7|TRBV7-8|.|.
CASSSRGAGYEQYF
TGTGCCAGCAGCTCACGAGGGGCGGGGTACGAGCAGTACTTC
>TRBJ2-3|TRBV7-7|TRBD2|many
CASSHSAGGLVTQYF
TGTGCTAGCAGCCACTCTGCGGGGGGCTTGGTGACGCAGTATTTT
>TRBJ1-1|TRBV15|.|.
CATRRLNTEAFF
TGTGCCACCAGACGTCTGAACACTGAAGCTTTCTTT
>TRBJ2-1|TRBV10-3|TRBD2|.
CAISEGLAKHNEQFF
TGTGCCATCAGTGAGGGACTAGCTAAACACAATGAGCAGTTCTTC
>TRBJ1-4|TRBV4-1|TRBD1|.
CASSQGPGTGGRGEKLFF
TGCGCCAGCAGCCAAGGTCCCGGGACAGGGGGACGCGGGGAAAAACTGTTTTTT
>TRBJ2-2|TRBV5-1|TRBD1|.
CASSRTGTGTGELFF
TGCGCCAGCAGCCGGACCGGGACAGGCACCGGGGAGCTGTTTTTT
>TRBJ2-2|TRBV18|.|.
CASSRSSIANTGELFF
TGTGCCAGCTCACGTTCTAGTATCGCGAACACCGGGGAGCTGTTTTTT
>TRBJ2-1|TRBV20-1|TRBD2|few
CSTRAGGNEQFF
TGCAGTACTCGAGCGGGAGGGAATGAGCAGTTCTTC
>TRBJ2-4|TRBV18|.|.
CASSPMSTKNIQYF
TGTGCCAGCTCACCAATGAGTACCAAAAACATTCAGTACTTC
>TRBJ2-7|TRBV4-2|TRBD2|few
CASSPSGRAYEQYF
TGTGCCAGCAGCCCTAGCGGGAGGGCCTACGAGCAGTACTTC
>TRBJ2-3|TRBV3-1|TRBD2|.
CASSLLTSGSTDTQYF
TGTGCCAGCAGCCTTTTGACTAGCGGGAGCACAGATACGCAGTATTTT
>TRBJ2-7|TRBV5-1|.|.
CASSLGQGMGEQYF
TGCGCCAGCAGCTTGGGGCAGGGAATGGGGGAGCAGTACTTC
>TRBJ2-1|TRBV20-1|.|few
CSARDPLAGSYNEQFF
TGCAGTGCTAGAGACCCACTGGCTGGCTCCTACAATGAGCAGTTCTTC
>TRBJ2-7|TRBV6-1|.|.
CASSAADGPYEQYF
TGTGCCAGCAGTGCGGCGGACGGGCCCTACGAGCAGTACTTC
>TRBJ2-7|TRBV7-2|TRBD2|few
CASSIGLAGYEQYF
TGTGCCAGCAGCATAGGACTAGCGGGCTACGAGCAGTACTTC
>TRBJ2-7|TRBV7-2|.|many
CASSFSRGEQYF
TGTGCCAGCAGCTTTAGTCGGGGCGAGCAGTACTTC
>TRBJ1-1|TRBV12-3/TRBV12-4|.|many
CASTLFGGEAFF
TGTGCCAGCACCCTATTCGGAGGGGAAGCTTTCTTT
>TRBJ2-1|TRBV7-3|TRBD1|few
CASSPGTGSSYNEQFF
TGTGCCAGCAGCCCCGGGACAGGGAGCTCCTACAATGAGCAGTTCTTC
>TRBJ1-1|TRBV6-5|.|few
CASSYLDTNTEAFF
TGTGCCAGCAGTTACCTTGACACGAACACTGAAGCTTTCTTT
>TRBJ2-1|TRBV20-1|.|few
CSPRRITEQFF
TGCAGTCCCCGCCGCATTACGGAGCAGTTCTTC
>TRBJ2-2|TRBV7-2|.|few
CASTWGTGGTGELFF
TGTGCCAGCACCTGGGGGACCGGAGGAACCGGGGAGCTGTTTTTT
>TRBJ2-7|TRBV14|TRBD2|.
CASSQSGLTLYEQYF
TGTGCCAGCAGCCAGTCGGGACTAACTCTCTACGAGCAGTACTTC
>TRBJ1-5|TRBV6-1|TRBD1|.
CASSVSGGWSQPQHF
TGTGCCAGCAGTGTTTCAGGGGGCTGGAGTCAGCCCCAGCATTTT
>TRBJ1-2|TRBV7-3|.|.
CASSLRGMDGYTF
TGTGCCAGCAGCTTACGGGGGATGGACGGCTACACCTTC
>TRBJ1-2|TRBV11-1|TRBD1|few
CASSLAPGGDGYTF
TGTGCCAGCAGCTTAGCCCCAGGGGGCGATGGCTACACCTTC
>TRBJ2-7|TRBV5-1|TRBD1|many
CASRKQGAGDEQYF
TGCGCCAGCAGGAAACAGGGGGCAGGGGACGAGCAGTACTTC
>TRBJ2-3|TRBV5-1|TRBD2|.
CASSLRLAGEYTDTQYF
TGCGCCAGCAGCTTGCGACTAGCGGGGGAGTACACAGATACGCAGTATTTT
>TRBJ2-7|TRBV7-8|.|.
CASSLERYEQYF
TGTGCCAGCAGCTTAGAGCGCTACGAGCAGTACTTC